This note documents a single T cell receptor beta chain sequence. Its antigen remains unknown. The data stem from a study of OX40 agonist ivuxolimab in advanced cancers. Study details: Those treated in dose escalation had hepatocellular carcinoma, melanoma, renal cell cancer or head and neck cancer.

Profiled with immunoSEQ multiplex PCR; TCRdb holds only in-frame clones, not every one. The sample lists tens of thousands of clones, roughly 90% occurring once. With 2 bases removed from V and 0 bases from J, the gap between germline ends came to 6 bases. Germline assignment: CDR1 ENHRY and CDR2 SYGVKD. The CDR3 has 14 residues. Whole-study findings and limits: Clonal expansion was seen in CD4+ and CD8+ blood T cells by week 6 at 0.1 to 3.0 mg/kg.

Peripheral blood came from all dose cohorts at three timepoints. Material: CD4+ or CD8+ T cells sorted from blood, obtained in a trial of the OX40 agonist ivuxolimab. The sequence came from an adult with an advanced solid tumor such as melanoma, head and neck, liver or kidney cancer. The rearrangement uses TRBV10-3 and TRBJ2-3; D call uncertain. The CDR3 protein is CAISERASTDTQYF. The CDR3 DNA reads TGTGCCATCAGTGAGCGGGCTAGCACAGATACGCAGTATTTT.